This T cell receptor beta chain comes out of a study of blood T cells in healthy people across ages. Notes on the study in general: Samples with more naive T cells showed higher observed beta diversity.

A second roughly 6 to 12 cycle PCR used barcoded and J-beta primers. Unique molecular identifiers of 12 random nucleotides labeled each cDNA. Individual samples furnished no less than 2.5 million CDR3-containing paired-end reads apiece. TCRdb passed the 5' RACE reads through MiXCR, listing each CDR3 protein once. The data hold approximately 350,000 distinct CDR3 sequences, with approximately 52% observed a single time. Healthy Caucasian individuals from Russia aged 6 to 90 served as donors. The CDR3 loop spans 16 amino acids. Germline V CDR1 and CDR2: SGHKS, YYEKEE (reference sequence). Trimming took off 2 bases at V and 2 bases at J, with 14 bases between the two ends. Worth noting for this clonotype: What it binds is not known.

The specimen sequenced was blood. This TCR was recovered from a man aged 55 to 70 in good health. The rearrangement uses TRBV5-5 and TRBJ2-1, with D possibly called TRBD1 or TRBD2 (7 bases each). The CDR3 loop reads CASSFVAGGAYNEQFF. Written as DNA, the CDR3 is TGTGCCAGCAGCTTCGTGGCAGGGGGGGCCTACAATGAGCAGTTCTTC.